A single sample is the source of the 14 T cell receptor beta chains below, sequenced in a study of shared clonotypes between healthy human individuals. Here immunoSEQ multiplex PCR was the method, and the copy in TCRdb shows in-frame clones only, minus some. The data hold some 2 million clones, with about 94% observed a single time. CD45RO-negative CD8 cells positively selected for CCR7 made up the naive population, which excluded terminally differentiated effector memory CD45RA+ cells. The sequenced material came from naive CD8+ T cells sorted from blood. All receptors derive from a man aged 18-30 years in good health.

Here the CDR3 DNA reads TGTGCCAGCAGTGAAGCATTGGGGGCGACGCGAGGACCCTACGAGCAGTACTTC. Amino acid sequence: CASSEALGATRGPYEQYF. V and J are TRBV6-1 and TRBJ2-7; tentative D call: TRBD1 (6 bases). The CDR3 is 18 residues long. CDR1 is MNHNS, CDR2 SASEGT, per germline. V shed 0 bases and J shed 2 bases, with 20 bases lying between them.

Concerning this clone: The sample holds other DNA sequences that translate to the same CDR3. The rearrangement uses TRBV4-1 and TRBJ2-7, with a possible D match to TRBD2 (5 bases). CDR1 is MGHRA and CDR2 is YSYEKL in the germline V gene. This CDR3 is built from 14 residues. Trimming pared 2 bases from V and 0 bases from J, leaving 8 bases between. The CDR3 coding sequence is TGCGCCAGCAGCCAAACCGGACTCTCCTACGAGCAGTACTTC. This sequence encodes CASSQTGLSYEQYF.

The V and J genes are TRBV10-3 and TRBJ2-1, with D perhaps TRBD1 (6 bases). V was shortened by 4 bases and J by 7 bases, with 8 bases between the two germline ends. The CDR3 spans 12 residues. Germline lookup yields CDR1 ENHRY and CDR2 SYGVKD. The CDR3 loop reads CAISGTGNEQFF. The CDR3, as DNA: TGTGCCATCAGTGGAACAGGGAATGAGCAGTTCTTC.

The V and J genes are TRBV6-5 and TRBJ1-1, with a possible D match to TRBD1 (5 bases). The CDR3 has 15 amino acids. The V end lost 0 bases, the J end lost 13 bases, and 21 bases lay between the germline ends. The germline CDR1 and CDR2 sequences are MNHEY and SVGAGI. This CDR3 is CASSYSDPGQGRGFF. In DNA, the CDR3 is TGTGCCAGCAGTTACTCGGATCCAGGACAAGGTAGAGGTTTCTTT.

The CDR3 nucleotides read TGCGCCAGCAGCCAAGGGCCGCGGGAGCAGTACTTC. It encodes CASSQGPREQYF. The chain combines TRBV4-3 with TRBJ2-7; no reliable D call. Trimming left V 1 base short and J 7 bases short, with 8 bases between. This CDR3 region has 12 residues. Germline V CDR1 and CDR2: LGHNA, YSLEER.

This chain uses TRBV2 with TRBJ1-2; perhaps TRBD1 as D (5 bases). Trimming cost V 9 bases and J 4 bases, with 21 bases left between them. The CDR3 spans 15 residues. Germline V gene lookup returns CDR1 SNHLY and CDR2 FYNNEI. The CDR3 here is CARTSAAGLSYGYTF. The CDR3 nucleotides are TGTGCCAGGACCTCGGCAGCAGGGCTGAGCTATGGCTACACCTTC.

The genes are TRBV7-9 and TRBJ1-1; 7 bases map to TRBD1. Trimming took 5 bases from V and 3 from J; bases not matched to a gene: 9. Germline lookup yields CDR1 SEHNR and CDR2 FQNEAQ (reference sequence). The CDR3 loop spans 15 amino acids. This CDR3 reads CASSPPGQAYTEAFF. The CDR3 DNA is TGTGCCAGCAGCCCCCCCGGACAGGCCTACACTGAAGCTTTCTTT.

The rearrangement links TRBV27 to TRBJ1-3; D ambiguous. Germline CDR1 is MNHEY and CDR2 is SMNVEV (reference sequence). The V and J ends lost 4 bases and 0 bases respectively, with 10 bases between them. This CDR3 has 15 residues. The CDR3 here is CASSSTRSSGNTIYF. In DNA, the CDR3 is TGTGCCAGCAGTTCTACCCGGAGCTCTGGAAACACCATATATTTT.

The chain joins TRBV4-3 to TRBJ2-7, with D unresolved. This CDR3 is built from 14 residues. Trimming pared 1 base from V and 1 base from J, leaving 8 bases between. Germline values: CDR1 LGHNA, CDR2 YSLEER. CDR3 amino acids: CASSQVLWSYEQYF. The DNA for the CDR3 is TGCGCCAGCAGCCAAGTTCTTTGGTCCTACGAGCAGTACTTC.

Worth noting for this clone: Germline is not matched at one junction end, which may reflect a read error. CDR3 sequence: CASSPEGQGPPTF. The CDR3 DNA sequence: TGTGCCAGCAGCCCCGAAGGACAGGGCCCCCCCACTTTC. The chain employs TRBV9 and TRBJ1-2; 8 bases match TRBD1. The CDR3 runs to 13 residues. The germline V gene encodes CDR1 SGDLS and CDR2 YYNGEE.

This chain connects TRBV10-3 to TRBJ2-7; D is possibly TRBD2 (6 bases). V lost 6 bases and J 4 bases, leaving 16 bases between the germline ends. Germline CDR1 ENHRY, CDR2 SYGVKD. The CDR3 covers 14 residues. The CDR3 DNA sequence: TGTGCCATCAGGGCCGACATCGGGGGTTACGAGCAGTACTTC. Protein: CAIRADIGGYEQYF.

The chain employs TRBV5-6 and TRBJ2-1; perhaps TRBD1 as D (6 bases). Germline lookup yields CDR1 SGHDT and CDR2 YYEEEE. With 4 bases removed from V and 1 base from J, the gap between germline ends came to 15 bases. CDR3 length equals 16 residues. The CDR3 bases are TGTGCCAGCAGCCCAAGTTACAGGGTATCCTACAATGAGCAGTTCTTC. The encoded protein is CASSPSYRVSYNEQFF.

The J gene is TRBJ2-3, the V gene TRBV7-9, with D unresolved. The CDR3 is 12 amino acids. CDR1 is SEHNR, CDR2 FQNEAQ, per germline (reference sequence). The V and J ends lost 6 bases and 4 bases respectively, with 8 bases between them. The CDR3: CASRDWSDTQYF. CDR3 DNA: TGTGCCAGCAGGGATTGGTCAGATACGCAGTATTTT.

The J gene is TRBJ2-2, the V gene TRBV27; D is uncertain. The CDR3 is 15 amino acids. Germline V gene sequence: CDR1 MNHEY, CDR2 SMNVEV (reference sequence). The V end lost 2 bases, the J end lost 8 bases, and 15 bases lay between the germline ends. CDR3 sequence (DNA): TGTGCCAGCAGTTTACAACAACTTCCCGGAGGGGAGCTGTTTTTT. Translation: CASSLQQLPGGELFF.